This T cell receptor (beta chain) was sequenced for a study of radiotherapy plus CTLA-4 blockade in lung cancer. Focal radiation was given together with CTLA-4 blockade (ipilimumab) to patients with chemo-refractory metastatic non-small-cell lung cancer. Of note for this clone: Its antigen is unidentified. The junction and the germline gene differ at one end; a read error may be behind it.

The method was immunoSEQ multiplex PCR; TCRdb's version includes in-frame clones alone and lacks a portion of them. Of some 41,000 clones in the sample, roughly 64% are singletons; the top ten hold 20% to 30%. CDR3 length equals 15 residues. Looked up from germline, CDR1 is SSHAT and CDR2 is FNYEAQ (reference sequence). Study observations and caveats: Reported findings show early blood T cell clone dynamics, with interferon-beta, best predicted response. Expansion in blood of tumor-derived TCR clones was seen after radiotherapy plus ipilimumab.

The rearrangement joins TRBV7-7 to TRBJ2-2; 10 bases match TRBD2. The starting material was peripheral blood, obtained from a patient treated with radiotherapy plus ipilimumab. This receptor was identified in a human donor with non-small cell lung cancer who had a partial response to radiotherapy plus ipilimumab. DNA of the CDR3: TGTGCTAGCAGCTTCTCTAGCGGGAGCAACGGGGAGCTGTTTTTT. This codes for CASSFSSGSNGELFF.